This T cell receptor beta chain was observed in a study of beta chain features in type 1 diabetes. Study-level background: In age, gender and cell yields, patients were similar to healthy donors.

This clone was observed a few times. The antigen remains undetermined. Each sorted fraction was over 95% pure. General study results and limits: Insertion counts at VDJ junctions were lower in type 1 diabetes patients, who also showed more deletions there. Here, the possible influence of HLA type (on TCRB rearrangement) remained unresolved.

The whole isolated RNA underwent reverse transcription, so sequencing captured expressed TCRB transcripts. Method: immunoSEQ multiplex PCR; TCRdb's copy keeps in-frame clones and lacks some. Here the sample spans a few hundred thousand clones, less than 15% being singletons. This receptor was taken from a man younger than 40 in good health. The sample was central memory CD4+ T cells from blood.

CDR3 region: CASSPTRGYGNEKLFF. Written as DNA, the CDR3 is TGTGCCAGCAGTCCTACTAGGGGGTACGGTAATGAAAAACTGTTTTTT. The V and J genes are TRBV7-9 and TRBJ1-4, with a tentative D call TRBD1 (6 bases). Germline assignment: CDR1 SEHNR and CDR2 FQNEAQ (reference sequence). V gave up 6 bases and J gave up 4 bases, with 18 bases separating them. This CDR3 has 16 residues. The complete variable domain, with remaining parts taken from reference TRBV7-9 and TRBJ1-4, reads DTGVSQNPRHKITKRGQNVTFRCDPISEHNRLYWYRQTLGQGPEFLTYFQNEAQLEKSRLLSDRFSAERPKGSFSTLEIQRTEQGDSAMYLCASSPTRGYGNEKLFFGSGTQLSVL.